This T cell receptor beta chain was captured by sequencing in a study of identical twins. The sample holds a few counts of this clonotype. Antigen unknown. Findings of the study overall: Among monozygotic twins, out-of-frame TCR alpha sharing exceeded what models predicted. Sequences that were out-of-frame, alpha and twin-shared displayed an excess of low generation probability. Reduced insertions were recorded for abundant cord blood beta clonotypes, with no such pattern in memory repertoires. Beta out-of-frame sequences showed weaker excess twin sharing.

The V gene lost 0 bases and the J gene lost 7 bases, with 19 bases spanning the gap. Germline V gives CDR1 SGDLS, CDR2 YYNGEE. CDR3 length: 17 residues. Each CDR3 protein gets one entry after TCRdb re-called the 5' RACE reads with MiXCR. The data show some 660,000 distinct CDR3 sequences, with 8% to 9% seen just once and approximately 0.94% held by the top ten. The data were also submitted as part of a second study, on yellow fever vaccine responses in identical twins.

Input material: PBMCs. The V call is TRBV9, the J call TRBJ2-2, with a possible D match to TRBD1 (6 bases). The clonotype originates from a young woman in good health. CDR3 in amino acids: CASSVGSGRGGIGELFF. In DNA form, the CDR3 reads TGTGCCAGCAGCGTAGGATCCGGCAGGGGTGGGATCGGGGAGCTGTTTTTT.